This passage covers 29 T cell receptor beta chains from one sample sequenced in a study of T cell repertoires in aging, cancer and after chemotherapy. Amplification of TCR beta used genomic DNA extracted from peripheral blood. TRB rearrangements spanning V, D and J were amplified using mixed TRB-A/B primers. TCRdb re-called the multiplex PCR reads through MiXCR, storing one row per CDR3 protein. The table lists under 4,000 distinct CDR3 sequences, around 32% of them singletons. Sequenced: blood. The receptor source for this set is a human donor with a solid tumor.

The chain employs TRBV5-4 and TRBJ1-1; 7 bases are shared with TRBD1. This CDR3 spans 14 amino acids. Trimming removed 8 bases from V and 3 bases from J; junction bases left unmatched: 10. From germline, CDR1 is SGHNT and CDR2 YYREEE (reference sequence). The CDR3 loop is CASSIGDSYTEAFF. CDR3 nucleotides: TGTGCCAGTAGTATAGGGGACAGCTACACTGAAGCTTTCTTT.

The V gene is TRBV19, the J gene TRBJ1-5, with D unclear. The germline V gene encodes CDR1 LNHDA and CDR2 SQIVND (reference sequence). The V and J ends lost 2 bases and 0 bases respectively, with 11 bases between them. This CDR3 is 16 amino acids long. The CDR3 DNA follows: TGTGCCAGTAGTATACCAGATGCCTATAGCAATCAGCCCCAGCATTTT. It is translated as CASSIPDAYSNQPQHF.

The chain carries TRBV19 and TRBJ2-7; TRBD2 aligns across 14 bases. The CDR3 spans 16 residues. Germline V gene sequence: CDR1 LNHDA, CDR2 SQIVND (reference sequence). The V segment lost 5 bases and the J segment 2 bases; nucleotides outside the gene matches: 5. The CDR3 sequence is CASSRLAGGSTYEQYV. The CDR3 DNA sequence: TGTGCCAGTAGTCGACTAGCGGGAGGGAGTACCTACGAGCAGTACGTC.

J is TRBJ2-7 and V is TRBV7-2, with D maybe TRBD1 (5 bases). Per germline, CDR1 SGHTA and CDR2 FQGNSA. CDR3 length: 12 amino acids. V was cut by 5 bases and J by 6 bases, with 11 bases left in between. The DNA of the CDR3 is TGTGCCAGCAGCCGAGCAGGGTCCGAGCAGTACTTC. It encodes CASSRAGSEQYF. Based on the CDR3 plus reference TRBV7-2 and TRBJ2-7, the full variable domain is GAGVSQSPSNKVTEKGKDVELRCDPISGHTALYWYRQSLGQGLEFLIYFQGNSAPDKSGLPSDRFSAERTGGSVSTLTIQRTQQEDSAVYLCASSRAGSEQYFGPGTRLTVT.

This sequence joins TRBV19 and TRBJ1-2; maybe TRBD1 (6 bases). This CDR3 spans 15 amino acids. V lost 1 base and J 5 bases, leaving 14 bases between the germline ends. The V gene's germline CDR1 is LNHDA and CDR2 SQIVND (reference sequence). The CDR3 bases are TGTGCCAGTAGTATAGCAGGCAGGGGACCTTATGGCTACACCTTC. Protein product: CASSIAGRGPYGYTF.

This clonotype has more than one count but fewer than ten. The chain combines TRBV18 with TRBJ2-2; D is unresolved. Germline V lookup: CDR1 KGHSH, CDR2 LQKENI. Between the trimmed V and J ends, which lost 6 bases and 4 bases, there was a span of 21 bases. The CDR3 runs to 17 residues. The CDR3 DNA sequence: TGTGCCAGCTCTCAAATCCCGAAGATGGGTGGCACCGGGGAGCTGTTTTTT. It encodes CASSQIPKMGGTGELFF.

Sample share makes this clonotype medium-sized (0.01 to 0.1%). The J gene is TRBJ2-1, the V gene TRBV15; D gene unclear. CDR3 length equals 14 residues. The V gene's germline CDR1 is LNHNV and CDR2 YYDKDF (reference sequence). V was trimmed by 0 bases and J by 16 bases, leaving 19 bases between them. CDR3 sequence: CATSRDGTAGSYFF. CDR3 DNA sequence: TGTGCCACCAGCAGAGATGGTACGGCCGGAAGTTATTTCTTC.

In nucleotides, the CDR3 is TGTGCCAGCAGCTTAGGCCCTAAAGGGGATACGCAGTATTTT. It is translated as CASSLGPKGDTQYF. This chain joins TRBV11-1 and TRBJ2-3; D is undetermined. Trimming took off 1 base at V and 6 bases at J, with 11 bases between the two ends. Germline V lookup: CDR1 SGHAT, CDR2 FQDESV (reference sequence). The CDR3 spans 14 residues.

A note on this clonotype: A much larger clone differs by one base, so this may be a read error. V gene TRBV29-1 combines with J gene TRBJ2-5; 7 bases line up with TRBD2. Germline assignment: CDR1 SQVTM and CDR2 ANQGSEA. CDR3 length: 21 amino acids. J was trimmed by 3 bases and V by 1 base; bases with no gene match: 26. The CDR3 protein is CSVEVYSWGGIGGPTKETQYF. In DNA, the CDR3 is TGCAGCGTTGAAGTATACTCATGGGGGGGTATTGGGGGACCTACCAAAGAGACCCAGTACTTC.

V and J are TRBV14 and TRBJ2-1, with TRBD1 matching 7 bases. V lost 1 base, J lost 7 bases, and 16 bases stayed unmatched. Germline V gene lookup returns CDR1 SGHDN and CDR2 FVKESK. CDR3 size: 18 residues. The CDR3 DNA follows: TGTGCCAGCAGCCAAGGTTTTTTTATTAGGGGCAGGGGGAATGAGCAGTTCTTC. Translated, it gives CASSQGFFIRGRGNEQFF. The entire variable domain, with the rest obtained from reference TRBV14 and TRBJ2-1, is as follows: EAGVTQFPSHSVIEKGQTVTLRCDPISGHDNLYWYRRVMGKEIKFLLHFVKESKQDESGMPNNRFLAERTGGTYSTLKVQPAELEDSGVYFCASSQGFFIRGRGNEQFFGPGTRLTVL.

By share of the sample, this clonotype is medium-sized (0.01 to 0.1%). J is TRBJ2-7 and V is TRBV6-5, with a weak D call TRBD1 (7 bases). Germline values: CDR1 MNHEY, CDR2 SVGAGI. With 6 bases removed from V and 6 bases from J, the gap between germline ends came to 12 bases. The CDR3 covers 12 residues. CDR3 amino acids: CASSFQGGEQYF. CDR3 coding DNA: TGTGCCAGCAGCTTTCAGGGGGGCGAGCAGTACTTC.

This clonotype is medium-sized within its sample. The rearrangement uses TRBV19 and TRBJ1-5; tentative D call: TRBD1 (5 bases). This CDR3 has 12 amino acids. CDR1 is LNHDA, CDR2 SQIVND, per germline (reference sequence). With 4 bases removed from V and 8 bases from J, the gap between germline ends came to 9 bases. CDR3 bases: TGTGCCAGTAGTAAGGGGCGGGAGCCCCAGCATTTT. Protein product: CASSKGREPQHF.

CDR3 DNA: TGTGCCAGCAGTGAAGTTGGAGGTGCGGGCTACACCTTC. The encoded protein is CASSEVGGAGYTF. This chain connects TRBV6-1 to TRBJ1-2; no firm D call. The CDR3 has 13 amino acids. Germline V CDR1 and CDR2: MNHNS, SASEGT. V lost 1 base to trimming and J lost 8 bases, with 11 bases between them.

V and J are TRBV20-1 and TRBJ1-5; D possibly corresponds to TRBD1 (5 bases). With 6 bases removed from V and 8 bases from J, the gap between germline ends came to 26 bases. Germline values: CDR1 DFQATT, CDR2 SNEGSKA (reference sequence). This CDR3 region has 16 residues. For the CDR3, the DNA is TGCAGTGCCCCTTCAGGGTACGGCAGGGAGGTAGAGCCCCAGCATTTT. This gives the protein CSAPSGYGREVEPQHF.

This clonotype occurred a few times. The chain is built from TRBV6-4 and TRBJ2-2; D gene ambiguous. The CDR3 is 11 residues long. Germline CDR1 MRHNA, CDR2 SNTAGT. V lost 11 bases to trimming and J lost 6 bases, with 10 bases between them. The CDR3 DNA is TGTGCCTCCTACAGCGCCGGGGAGCTGTTTTTT. Protein: CASYSAGELFF.

V and J are TRBV20-1 and TRBJ2-7; either TRBD1 or TRBD2 may supply D (5 bases each). Germline V gene data show CDR1 as DFQATT and CDR2 as SNEGSKA (reference sequence). V lost 1 base, J lost 6 bases, and 19 bases lay in between. The CDR3 covers 15 residues. CDR3 protein: CSARGGGAFVGEQYV. In DNA, the CDR3 is TGCAGTGCTAGAGGTGGGGGTGCTTTTGTTGGCGAGCAGTACGTC.

In the case of this clonotype: The junction departs from germline at one end; a sequencing error may be responsible. The genes are TRBV27 and TRBJ2-1, with 7 positions matching TRBD1. This CDR3 region has 14 residues. CDR1 is MNHEY and CDR2 is SMNVEV in the germline V gene (reference sequence). CDR3 loop: CASSLRQGPREQFF. The CDR3 DNA is TGCGCCAGCAGCCTGCGACAGGGACCACGTGAGCAGTTCTTC.

This chain joins TRBV12-3 or TRBV12-4 and TRBJ1-5, with 9 bases aligning to TRBD1. With 8 bases clipped from V and 4 bases from J, the junction kept 3 bases outside the gene matches. This CDR3 region has 13 residues. The CDR3 loop reads CASGTGRNQPQHF. DNA for the CDR3: TGTGCCAGCGGGACAGGGCGAAATCAGCCCCAGCATTTT.

This clonotype is judged medium-sized. The chain combines TRBV6-5 with TRBJ2-3; D ambiguous. V lost 8 bases, J lost 6 bases, and 15 bases lay in between. The CDR3 runs to 13 residues. CDR1 and CDR2 (germline): MNHEY, SVGAGI. The CDR3 sequence is CASQGTLRDTQYF. The CDR3 DNA sequence: TGTGCCAGCCAAGGTACCCTGAGGGATACGCAGTATTTT.

The chain employs TRBV5-3 and TRBJ1-1; a weak D match, TRBD1 (6 bases). TRBV5-3 is annotated as an ORF whose role is uncertain. This CDR3 contains 16 residues. V lost 1 base and J lost 4, with 17 bases in between. The CDR3 region is CARSLKLGTGRTEAFF. The CDR3 DNA is TGTGCCAGAAGCTTGAAATTGGGCACAGGGCGCACTGAAGCTTTCTTT.

This clonotype was detected a few times. The CDR3 loop reads CASSYSSAGNSPLHF. The CDR3 nucleotides are TGTGCCAGCAGTTACTCCAGCGCGGGGAATTCACCCCTCCACTTT. This chain uses TRBV6-5 with TRBJ1-6; the D is unclear. Germline CDR1 and CDR2: MNHEY and SVGAGI. The CDR3 runs to 15 residues. The ends were cut back, 0 bases at V and 7 bases at J, with 10 bases in the middle.

This clonotype was picked up a small number of times. V and J are TRBV12-3 or TRBV12-4 and TRBJ2-1, with D possibly matching TRBD2 (6 bases). The CDR3 runs 13 residues. Trimming took off 2 bases at V and 8 bases at J, with 10 bases between the two ends. The CDR3 DNA reads TGTGCCAGCAGTTTAACTAGCCTCGATGAGCAGTTCTTC. As protein: CASSLTSLDEQFF.

This sequence joins TRBV12-3 or TRBV12-4 and TRBJ1-2; D call uncertain. There are 13 residues in the CDR3. Trimming shortened V by 7 bases and J by 2 bases, and 11 bases separated the two germline ends. The CDR3 DNA is TGTGCCAGCACCAGGCGCTTGAACTATGGCTACACCTTC. It encodes CASTRRLNYGYTF.

The chain is built from TRBV15 and TRBJ1-5; TRBD1 is a possible D gene (5 bases). V was trimmed by 0 bases and J by 2 bases, leaving 20 bases between them. Looked up from germline, CDR1 is LNHNV and CDR2 is YYDKDF (reference sequence). This CDR3 spans 19 amino acids. The CDR3 protein is CATSRDSGTWRGGNQPQHF. The CDR3 DNA sequence: TGTGCCACCAGCAGAGATTCCGGAACTTGGCGGGGCGGCAATCAGCCCCAGCATTTT.

This clonotype was detected once. The chain carries TRBV12-3 or TRBV12-4 and TRBJ2-6, with D tentatively TRBD2 (6 bases). This CDR3 has 14 amino acids. V dropped 7 bases and J dropped 1 base, with 8 bases sitting between them. The DNA of the CDR3 is TGTGCCAGCACCGGGACTTCTGGGGCCAACGTCCTGACTTTC. Translating it yields CASTGTSGANVLTF.

This clonotype appeared a few times. The chain has TRBV11-2 and TRBJ2-2; possibly TRBD2 for D (6 bases). This CDR3 is 15 amino acids long. Trimming cost V 3 bases and J 6 bases, with 14 bases left between them. Germline CDR1 reads SGHAT; CDR2 reads FQNNGV. The CDR3 is CASSLLTSLAGELFF. CDR3 DNA: TGTGCCAGCAGCTTGTTGACTAGTCTAGCCGGGGAGCTGTTTTTT.

The chain has TRBV27 and TRBJ1-2, with D hard to call. CDR1 is MNHEY, CDR2 SMNVEV, per germline (reference sequence). The CDR3 sequence is 12 residues long. Trimming took 6 bases from V and 4 from J, leaving 9 bases between them. CDR3 nucleotides: TGTGCCAGCAGCCGTGGGTTCTATGGCTACACCTTC. This gives the protein CASSRGFYGYTF.

This sequence joins TRBV6-2 or TRBV6-3 and TRBJ1-2, with 10 bases lining up with TRBD1. Germline V gene data show CDR1 as MNHEY and CDR2 as SVGEGT. There are 16 residues in the CDR3. Losses at the gene ends were 5 bases for V and 0 bases for J; bases not matched to a gene: 6. The CDR3 spells CASSAPGTGANYGYTF. CDR3 DNA: TGTGCCAGCAGTGCCCCCGGGACAGGGGCTAACTATGGCTACACCTTC.

The rearrangement uses TRBV5-1 and TRBJ2-5; a weak D match, TRBD2 (6 bases). V lost 3 bases and J lost 4, with 16 bases in between. This CDR3 is built from 15 residues. Germline-derived CDR1 and CDR2 are SGHRS and YFSETQ. In nucleotides, the CDR3 is TGCGCCAGCAGCTCGACCCTAGCGCCTCTAGAGACCCAGTACTTC. Its translation: CASSSTLAPLETQYF.